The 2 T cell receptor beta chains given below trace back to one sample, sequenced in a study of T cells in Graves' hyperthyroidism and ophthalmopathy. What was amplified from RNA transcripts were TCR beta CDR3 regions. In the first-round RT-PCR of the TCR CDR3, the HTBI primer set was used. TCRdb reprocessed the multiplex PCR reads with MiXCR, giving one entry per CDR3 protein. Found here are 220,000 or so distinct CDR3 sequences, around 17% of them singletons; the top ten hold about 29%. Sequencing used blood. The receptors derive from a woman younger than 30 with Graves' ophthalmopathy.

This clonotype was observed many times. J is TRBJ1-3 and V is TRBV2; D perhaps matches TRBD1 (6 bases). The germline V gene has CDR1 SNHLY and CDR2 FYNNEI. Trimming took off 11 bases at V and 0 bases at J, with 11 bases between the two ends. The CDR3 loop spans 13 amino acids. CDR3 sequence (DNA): TGTGCCGGGGGACAATTCTCTGGAAACACCATATATTTT. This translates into CAGGQFSGNTIYF.

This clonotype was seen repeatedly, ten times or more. The CDR3 here is CSARPEGAEASPLHF. The CDR3 bases are TGCAGTGCTAGACCCGAGGGGGCCGAAGCGTCACCCCTCCACTTT. The V and J genes are TRBV20-1 and TRBJ1-6; 7 bases align to TRBD1. With V trimmed by 2 bases and J by 10 bases, 11 bases remained unmatched. The CDR3 length is 15 residues. Germline V gene lookup returns CDR1 DFQATT and CDR2 SNEGSKA (reference sequence).